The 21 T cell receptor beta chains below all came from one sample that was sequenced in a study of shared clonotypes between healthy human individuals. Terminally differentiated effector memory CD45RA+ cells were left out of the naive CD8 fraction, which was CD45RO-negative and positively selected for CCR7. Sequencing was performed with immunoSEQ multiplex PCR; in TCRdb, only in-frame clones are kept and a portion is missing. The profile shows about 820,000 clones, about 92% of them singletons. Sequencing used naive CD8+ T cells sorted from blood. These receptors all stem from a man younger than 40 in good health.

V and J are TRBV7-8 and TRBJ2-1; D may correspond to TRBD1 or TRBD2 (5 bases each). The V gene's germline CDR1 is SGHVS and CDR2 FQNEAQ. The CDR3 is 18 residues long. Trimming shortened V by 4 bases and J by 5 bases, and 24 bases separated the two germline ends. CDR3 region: CASSYPSGTPRQNNEQFF. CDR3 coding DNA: TGTGCCAGCAGCTACCCCTCCGGGACCCCTAGACAAAACAATGAGCAGTTCTTC. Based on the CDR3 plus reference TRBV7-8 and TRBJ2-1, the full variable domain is GAGVSQSPRYKVAKRGQDVALRCDPISGHVSLFWYQQALGQGPEFLTYFQNEAQLDKSGLPSDRFFAERPEGSVSTLKIQRTQQEDSAVYLCASSYPSGTPRQNNEQFFGPGTRLTVL.

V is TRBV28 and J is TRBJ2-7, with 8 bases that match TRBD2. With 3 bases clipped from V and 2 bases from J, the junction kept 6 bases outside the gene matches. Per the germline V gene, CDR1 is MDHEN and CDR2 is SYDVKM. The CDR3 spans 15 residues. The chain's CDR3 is CASSFGLAGAYEQYF. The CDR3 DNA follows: TGTGCCAGCAGTTTTGGGCTAGCGGGTGCCTACGAGCAGTACTTC. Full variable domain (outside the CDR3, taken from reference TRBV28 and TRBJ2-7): DVKVTQSSRYLVKRTGEKVFLECVQDMDHENMFWYRQDPGLGLRLIYFSYDVKMKEKGDIPEGYSVSREKKERFSLILESASTNQTSMYLCASSFGLAGAYEQYFGPGTRLTVT.

CDR3 nucleotides: TGTGCCACCAGCTCACTAGCGGGAGCCACCGGGGAGCTGTTTTTT. It translates to CATSSLAGATGELFF. The chain combines TRBV15 with TRBJ2-2, with 11 positions matching TRBD2. V shed 5 bases and J 4 bases; nucleotides not matched to a gene: 3. In germline, CDR1 is LNHNV, CDR2 YYDKDF (reference sequence). The CDR3 loop spans 15 amino acids.

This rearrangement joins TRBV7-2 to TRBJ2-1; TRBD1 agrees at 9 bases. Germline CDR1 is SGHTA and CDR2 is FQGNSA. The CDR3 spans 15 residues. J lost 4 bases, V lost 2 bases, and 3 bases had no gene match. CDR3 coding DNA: TGTGCCAGCAGCTTACCCGGGACAGGGTACAATGAGCAGTTCTTC. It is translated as CASSLPGTGYNEQFF. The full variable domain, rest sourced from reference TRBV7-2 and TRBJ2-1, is GAGVSQSPSNKVTEKGKDVELRCDPISGHTALYWYRQSLGQGLEFLIYFQGNSAPDKSGLPSDRFSAERTGGSVSTLTIQRTQQEDSAVYLCASSLPGTGYNEQFFGPGTRLTVL.

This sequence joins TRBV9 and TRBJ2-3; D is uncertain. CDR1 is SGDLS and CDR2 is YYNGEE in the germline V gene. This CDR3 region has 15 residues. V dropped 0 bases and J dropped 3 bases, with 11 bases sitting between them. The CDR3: CASSVGTTRTDTQYF. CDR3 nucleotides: TGTGCCAGCAGCGTAGGTACCACAAGGACAGATACGCAGTATTTT.

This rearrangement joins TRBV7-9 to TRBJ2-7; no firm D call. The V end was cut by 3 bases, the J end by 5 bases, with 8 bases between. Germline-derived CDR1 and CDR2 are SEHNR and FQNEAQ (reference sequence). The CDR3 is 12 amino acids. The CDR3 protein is CASSFFADEQYF. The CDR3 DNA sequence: TGTGCCAGCAGCTTCTTTGCAGACGAGCAGTACTTC.

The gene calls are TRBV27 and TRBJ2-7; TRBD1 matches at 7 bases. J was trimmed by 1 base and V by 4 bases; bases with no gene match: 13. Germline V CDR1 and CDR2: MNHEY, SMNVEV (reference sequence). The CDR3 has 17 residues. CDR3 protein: CASSYRIVEGASYEQYF. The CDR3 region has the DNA TGTGCCAGCAGTTATCGGATCGTAGAGGGGGCGTCCTACGAGCAGTACTTC.

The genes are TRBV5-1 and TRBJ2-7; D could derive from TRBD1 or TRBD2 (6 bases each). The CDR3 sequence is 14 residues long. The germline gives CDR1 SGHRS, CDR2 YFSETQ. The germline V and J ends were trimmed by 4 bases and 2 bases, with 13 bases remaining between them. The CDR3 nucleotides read TGCGCCAGCAGCCCGGGGGCAGACCCCTACGAGCAGTACTTC. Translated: CASSPGADPYEQYF.

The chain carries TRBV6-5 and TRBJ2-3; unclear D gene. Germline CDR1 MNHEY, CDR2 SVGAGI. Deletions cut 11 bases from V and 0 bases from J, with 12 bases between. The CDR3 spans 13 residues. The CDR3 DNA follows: TGTGCCCTCGGGTCTCCGAGCACAGATACGCAGTATTTT. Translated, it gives CALGSPSTDTQYF.

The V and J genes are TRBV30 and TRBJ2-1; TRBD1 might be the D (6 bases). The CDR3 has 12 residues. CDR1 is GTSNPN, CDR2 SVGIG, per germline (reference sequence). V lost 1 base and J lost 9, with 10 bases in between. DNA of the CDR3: TGTGCCTGGAGTGAGGGGGTGGGTGAGCAGTTCTTC. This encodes CAWSEGVGEQFF.

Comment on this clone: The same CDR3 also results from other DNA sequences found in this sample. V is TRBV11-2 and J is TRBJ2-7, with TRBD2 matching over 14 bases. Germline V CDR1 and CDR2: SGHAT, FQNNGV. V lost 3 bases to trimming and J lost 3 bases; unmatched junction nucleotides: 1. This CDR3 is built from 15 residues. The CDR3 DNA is TGTGCCAGCAGCTTTGGGACTAGCGGGAGCTACGAGCAGTACTTC. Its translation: CASSFGTSGSYEQYF.

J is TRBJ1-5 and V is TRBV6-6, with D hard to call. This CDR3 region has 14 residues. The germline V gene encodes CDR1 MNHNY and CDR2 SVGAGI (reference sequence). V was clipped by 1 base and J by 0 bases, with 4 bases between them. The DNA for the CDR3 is TGTGCCAGCAGTTACTTGAATAGCAATCAGCCCCAGCATTTT. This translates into CASSYLNSNQPQHF.

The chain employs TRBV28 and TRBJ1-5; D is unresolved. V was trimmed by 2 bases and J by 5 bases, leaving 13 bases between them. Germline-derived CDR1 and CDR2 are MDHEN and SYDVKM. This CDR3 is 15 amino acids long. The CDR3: CASSLGSNRDQPQHF. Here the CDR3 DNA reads TGTGCCAGCAGTTTAGGGTCTAACCGGGATCAGCCCCAGCATTTT.

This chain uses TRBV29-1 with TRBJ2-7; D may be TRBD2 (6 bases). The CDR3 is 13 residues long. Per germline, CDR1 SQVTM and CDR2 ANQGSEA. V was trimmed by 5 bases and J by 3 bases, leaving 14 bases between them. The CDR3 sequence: CSVPRGDHYEQYF. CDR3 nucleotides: TGCAGCGTTCCGCGGGGCGACCACTACGAGCAGTACTTC.

Here the CDR3 reads CASRTTGTDNTEAFF. CDR3 bases: TGTGCCAGCAGAACGACCGGGACAGACAACACTGAAGCTTTCTTT. J is TRBJ1-1 and V is TRBV6-5, with 7 bases aligning to TRBD1. V was pared by 6 bases and J by 2 bases, with 9 bases of the junction left unmatched. Germline assignment: CDR1 MNHEY and CDR2 SVGAGI. The CDR3 sequence is 15 residues long.

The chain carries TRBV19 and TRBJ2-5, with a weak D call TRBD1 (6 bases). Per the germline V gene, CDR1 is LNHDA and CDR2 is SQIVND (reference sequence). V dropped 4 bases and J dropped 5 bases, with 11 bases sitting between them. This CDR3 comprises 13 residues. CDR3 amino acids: CASSTGDRETQYF. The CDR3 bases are TGTGCCAGTAGTACAGGGGACCGGGAGACCCAGTACTTC.

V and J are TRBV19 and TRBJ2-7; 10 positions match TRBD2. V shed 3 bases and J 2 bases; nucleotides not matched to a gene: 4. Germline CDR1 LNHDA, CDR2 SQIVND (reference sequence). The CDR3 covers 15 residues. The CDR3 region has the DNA TGTGCCAGTAGTATCGCTAGCGGGGGCACCTACGAGCAGTACTTC. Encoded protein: CASSIASGGTYEQYF.

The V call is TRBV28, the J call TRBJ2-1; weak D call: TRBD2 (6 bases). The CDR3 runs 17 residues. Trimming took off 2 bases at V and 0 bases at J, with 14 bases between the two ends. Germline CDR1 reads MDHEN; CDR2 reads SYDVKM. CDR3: CASSLGRAGPSYNEQFF. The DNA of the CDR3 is TGTGCCAGCAGTTTAGGTCGAGCGGGTCCCTCCTACAATGAGCAGTTCTTC.

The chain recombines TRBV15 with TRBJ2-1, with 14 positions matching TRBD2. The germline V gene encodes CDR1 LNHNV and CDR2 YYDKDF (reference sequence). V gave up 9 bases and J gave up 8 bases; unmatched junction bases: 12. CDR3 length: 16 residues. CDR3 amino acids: CATYPGLAGVYDEQFF. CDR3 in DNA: TGTGCCACGTACCCGGGACTAGCGGGAGTGTATGATGAGCAGTTCTTC.

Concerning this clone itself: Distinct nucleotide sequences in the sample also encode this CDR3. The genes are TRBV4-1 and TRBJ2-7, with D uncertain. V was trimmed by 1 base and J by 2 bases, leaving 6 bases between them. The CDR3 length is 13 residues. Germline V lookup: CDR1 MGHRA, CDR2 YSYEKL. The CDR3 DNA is TGCGCCAGCAGCCAAGGGCCAACCTACGAGCAGTACTTC. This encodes CASSQGPTYEQYF.

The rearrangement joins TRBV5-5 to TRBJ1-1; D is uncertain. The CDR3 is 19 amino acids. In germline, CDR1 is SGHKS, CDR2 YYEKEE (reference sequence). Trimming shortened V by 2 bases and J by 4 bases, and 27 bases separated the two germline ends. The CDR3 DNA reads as TGTGCCAGCAGCTTCAAAGCGTATCGAGAAGACCGACTAAGCACTGAAGCTTTCTTT. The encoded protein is CASSFKAYREDRLSTEAFF.